Listed below are T cell receptor beta chains from one sample, sequenced in a study of T cells in Graves' hyperthyroidism and ophthalmopathy. Using its own MiXCR run on the multiplex PCR reads, TCRdb lists one record per CDR3 protein. Of some 770,000 distinct CDR3 sequences in the sample, roughly 17% were seen once. Sequencing was done on a sample of blood. These receptors came from a man aged 18 to 29 with Graves' hyperthyroidism. Each CDR3 is given with its conserved first and last residue. The order of the fields is CDR3 protein, CDR3 DNA, clone size, V gene, J gene, D gene. A D gene is named only where the DNA matches it firmly. Size values are once, few and many counts, or a class for expanded clones, and some rows have none.

CDR3aa: CASSETGGNNQPQHF
CDR3nt: TGTGCCAGCAGCGAGACAGGGGGTAACAATCAGCCCCAGCATTTT
abundance: NA
v_gene: TRBV7-2
j_gene: TRBJ1-5
d_gene: TRBD1

CDR3aa: CASSPTSGSLYEQYF
CDR3nt: TGTGCCAGCAGCCCCACTAGCGGGAGTCTCTACGAGCAGTACTTC
abundance: NA
v_gene: TRBV7-9
j_gene: TRBJ2-7
d_gene: TRBD2

CDR3aa: CASSVDRTYTDTQYF
CDR3nt: TGTGCCAGCAGCGTCGACCGGACTTACACAGATACGCAGTATTTT
abundance: few
v_gene: TRBV7-9
j_gene: TRBJ2-3
d_gene: NA

CDR3aa: CASTPLEGATEAFF
CDR3nt: TGTGCCAGCACCCCCTTAGAGGGGGCGACTGAAGCTTTCTTT
abundance: NA
v_gene: TRBV12-3/TRBV12-4
j_gene: TRBJ1-1
d_gene: TRBD1

CDR3aa: CSAENREETQYF
CDR3nt: TGCAGTGCTGAGAACAGGGAGGAGACCCAGTACTTC
abundance: NA
v_gene: TRBV20-1
j_gene: TRBJ2-5
d_gene: NA

CDR3aa: CSAITGRVQETQYF
CDR3nt: TGCAGTGCTATAACAGGGAGGGTCCAAGAGACCCAGTACTTC
abundance: NA
v_gene: TRBV20-1
j_gene: TRBJ2-5
d_gene: NA

CDR3aa: CASSLSGQNNQPQHF
CDR3nt: TGCGCCAGCAGCTTGAGTGGACAAAACAATCAGCCCCAGCATTTT
abundance: NA
v_gene: TRBV5-1
j_gene: TRBJ1-5
d_gene: NA

CDR3aa: CAVRGITEAFF
CDR3nt: TGTGCCGTTCGGGGGATCACTGAAGCTTTCTTT
abundance: many
v_gene: TRBV28
j_gene: TRBJ1-1
d_gene: NA

CDR3aa: CASILGTSATYEQYF
CDR3nt: TGTGCCAGCATTCTCGGGACTAGCGCGACTTACGAGCAGTACTTC
abundance: few
v_gene: TRBV6-1
j_gene: TRBJ2-7
d_gene: TRBD2

CDR3aa: CASSLLAGVSNEQFF
CDR3nt: TGTGCCAGCAGCTTGCTAGCGGGAGTATCTAATGAGCAGTTCTTC
abundance: few
v_gene: TRBV7-3
j_gene: TRBJ2-1
d_gene: TRBD2

CDR3aa: CASSWDRGHTNEKLFF
CDR3nt: TGTGCCAGCAGCTGGGACAGGGGGCATACTAATGAAAAACTGTTTTTT
abundance: NA
v_gene: TRBV7-9
j_gene: TRBJ1-4
d_gene: TRBD1

CDR3aa: CATQPGGTDTQYF
CDR3nt: TGTGCCACCCAACCGGGAGGCACAGATACGCAGTATTTT
abundance: NA
v_gene: TRBV6-1
j_gene: TRBJ2-3
d_gene: NA

CDR3aa: CSVIRTSSYEQYF
CDR3nt: TGCAGTGTCATTCGGACTAGCTCTTACGAGCAGTACTTC
abundance: few
v_gene: TRBV20-1
j_gene: TRBJ2-7
d_gene: TRBD2

CDR3aa: CASSQDPDGGEQYF
CDR3nt: TGTGCCAGCAGCCAAGATCCGGACGGCGGGGAGCAGTACTTC
abundance: NA
v_gene: TRBV4-2
j_gene: TRBJ2-7
d_gene: NA

CDR3aa: CSARDPYRGPYEQYF
CDR3nt: TGCAGTGCTAGAGATCCCTACAGGGGACCCTACGAGCAGTACTTC
abundance: few
v_gene: TRBV20-1
j_gene: TRBJ2-7
d_gene: TRBD1

CDR3aa: CASSQGAEETQYF
CDR3nt: TGCGCCAGCAGCCAAGGAGCGGAAGAGACCCAGTACTTC
abundance: few
v_gene: TRBV4-1
j_gene: TRBJ2-5
d_gene: NA

CDR3aa: CAIRGINTEAFF
CDR3nt: TGTGCCATCAGGGGGATTAACACTGAAGCTTTCTTT
abundance: many
v_gene: TRBV10-3
j_gene: TRBJ1-1
d_gene: NA

CDR3aa: CSASHRGRVEKLFF
CDR3nt: TGCAGTGCTTCCCACAGGGGTAGGGTTGAAAAACTGTTTTTT
abundance: NA
v_gene: TRBV20-1
j_gene: TRBJ1-4
d_gene: TRBD1

CDR3aa: CASSVAQLYGYTF
CDR3nt: TGTGCCAGCAGTGTGGCCCAGCTCTATGGCTACACCTTC
abundance: many
v_gene: TRBV2
j_gene: TRBJ1-2
d_gene: NA

CDR3aa: CASNSGTSGSNEQFF
CDR3nt: TGTGCCAGCAACTCTGGGACTAGCGGGAGCAATGAGCAGTTCTTC
abundance: NA
v_gene: TRBV27
j_gene: TRBJ2-1
d_gene: TRBD2

CDR3aa: CASSYSGQGASSYNSPLHF
CDR3nt: TGTGCCAGCAGTTACTCCGGACAGGGGGCGAGTTCCTATAATTCACCCCTCCACTTT
abundance: NA
v_gene: TRBV6-6
j_gene: TRBJ1-6
d_gene: TRBD1

CDR3aa: CAWSVLSDYNEQFF
CDR3nt: TGTGCCTGGAGTGTACTATCGGACTACAATGAGCAGTTCTTC
abundance: many
v_gene: TRBV30
j_gene: TRBJ2-1
d_gene: NA

CDR3aa: CASSIITTPAPGDEQYF
CDR3nt: TGTGCCAGCAGCATTATTACGACGCCGGCCCCGGGGGACGAGCAGTACTTC
abundance: many
v_gene: TRBV7-2
j_gene: TRBJ2-7
d_gene: NA

CDR3aa: CASKGRYTEAFF
CDR3nt: TGTGCCAGCAAGGGCAGGTACACTGAAGCTTTCTTT
abundance: many
v_gene: TRBV6-2/TRBV6-3
j_gene: TRBJ1-1
d_gene: NA

CDR3aa: CASSPQGAGETQYF
CDR3nt: TGTGCCAGCTCACCGCAGGGGGCTGGGGAGACCCAGTACTTC
abundance: many
v_gene: TRBV18
j_gene: TRBJ2-5
d_gene: TRBD1

CDR3aa: CASSSDRARSGNTIYF
CDR3nt: TGTGCCAGCAGCTCGGACAGGGCCCGCTCTGGAAACACCATATATTTT
abundance: NA
v_gene: TRBV5-4
j_gene: TRBJ1-3
d_gene: TRBD1

CDR3aa: CASRLRLAGETYNEQFF
CDR3nt: TGCGCCAGCCGGCTGAGACTAGCGGGAGAAACCTACAATGAGCAGTTCTTC
abundance: NA
v_gene: TRBV4-1
j_gene: TRBJ2-1
d_gene: TRBD2

CDR3aa: CASARTEASNQPQHF
CDR3nt: TGTGCCAGCGCGAGGACAGAGGCTTCCAATCAGCCCCAGCATTTT
abundance: few
v_gene: TRBV2
j_gene: TRBJ1-5
d_gene: NA

CDR3aa: CASSLERTSQRRDTQYF
CDR3nt: TGTGCCAGCAGCTTAGAGCGGACTAGCCAACGAAGGGATACGCAGTATTTT
abundance: many
v_gene: TRBV7-2
j_gene: TRBJ2-3
d_gene: TRBD2

CDR3aa: CASSPRFVTGGDSPLHF
CDR3nt: TGTGCCAGCTCACCACGTTTCGTGACAGGGGGCGATTCACCCCTCCACTTT
abundance: NA
v_gene: TRBV18
j_gene: TRBJ1-6
d_gene: TRBD1

CDR3aa: CASSPGRTGGLKPTQYF
CDR3nt: TGTGCCAGCAGCCCTGGCCGTACTGGCGGGCTGAAGCCAACGCAGTATTTT
abundance: NA
v_gene: TRBV7-2
j_gene: TRBJ2-3
d_gene: NA

CDR3aa: CASSSSGRASGANVLTF
CDR3nt: TGTGCCAGCAGTTCGAGCGGGAGGGCTTCTGGGGCCAACGTCCTGACTTTC
abundance: NA
v_gene: TRBV28
j_gene: TRBJ2-6
d_gene: TRBD2

CDR3aa: CSAQRGVNTEAFF
CDR3nt: TGCAGTGCGCAGAGGGGAGTGAACACTGAAGCTTTCTTT
abundance: few
v_gene: TRBV20-1
j_gene: TRBJ1-1
d_gene: NA

CDR3aa: CASSVGTSVLLYEQYF
CDR3nt: TGTGCCAGCAGTGTTGGGACATCGGTCTTACTCTACGAGCAGTACTTC
abundance: many
v_gene: TRBV12-3/TRBV12-4
j_gene: TRBJ2-7
d_gene: NA

CDR3aa: CASSPDPYNEQFF
CDR3nt: TGTGCCAGCAGTCCTGATCCCTACAATGAGCAGTTCTTC
abundance: many
v_gene: TRBV7-9
j_gene: TRBJ2-1
d_gene: NA

CDR3aa: CASSPTGSAGELFF
CDR3nt: TGTGCCAGCAGCCCGACAGGGTCGGCCGGGGAGCTGTTTTTT
abundance: NA
v_gene: TRBV28
j_gene: TRBJ2-2
d_gene: TRBD1

CDR3aa: CASRKTGLHGETQYF
CDR3nt: TGTGCCAGCAGAAAGACAGGGCTTCATGGAGAGACCCAGTACTTC
abundance: many
v_gene: TRBV6-1
j_gene: TRBJ2-5
d_gene: TRBD1

CDR3aa: CSVDPAQASADTQYF
CDR3nt: TGCAGCGTTGACCCGGCCCAAGCGTCTGCAGATACGCAGTATTTT
abundance: many
v_gene: TRBV29-1
j_gene: TRBJ2-3
d_gene: NA

CDR3aa: CASSIYGNGENIQYF
CDR3nt: TGTGCCAGTAGTATATACGGAAATGGAGAAAACATTCAGTACTTC
abundance: NA
v_gene: TRBV19
j_gene: TRBJ2-4
d_gene: NA

CDR3aa: CASSTPGTSETGSYNEQFF
CDR3nt: TGTGCCAGCAGTACTCCGGGGACTAGCGAAACTGGCTCCTACAATGAGCAGTTCTTC
abundance: many
v_gene: TRBV6-2/TRBV6-3
j_gene: TRBJ2-1
d_gene: TRBD2

CDR3aa: CASGLANAGAGRSSYEQYF
CDR3nt: TGTGCTAGTGGTTTGGCCAACGCAGGGGCCGGAAGGAGCTCCTACGAGCAGTACTTC
abundance: few
v_gene: TRBV12-5
j_gene: TRBJ2-7
d_gene: NA

CDR3aa: CASSSSGQRGQPQHF
CDR3nt: TGTGCCAGCAGCTCCAGCGGACAAAGGGGTCAGCCCCAGCATTTT
abundance: few
v_gene: TRBV7-2
j_gene: TRBJ1-5
d_gene: NA

CDR3aa: CASSPHRGYEQYF
CDR3nt: TGTGCCAGCTCACCACACAGGGGCTACGAGCAGTACTTC
abundance: few
v_gene: TRBV18
j_gene: TRBJ2-7
d_gene: TRBD1

CDR3aa: CASSLLDSSNYGYTF
CDR3nt: TGTGCCAGCAGCCTCCTCGATAGCTCTAACTATGGCTACACCTTC
abundance: many
v_gene: TRBV3-1
j_gene: TRBJ1-2
d_gene: NA

CDR3aa: CASSDVGTSHLPGYEQYF
CDR3nt: TGCGCCAGCAGTGACGTTGGGACTAGCCATTTACCGGGCTACGAGCAGTACTTC
abundance: many
v_gene: TRBV10-1
j_gene: TRBJ2-7
d_gene: TRBD2

CDR3aa: CAWSLAGLAGDYEQYF
CDR3nt: TGTGCCTGGAGTTTGGCGGGACTAGCGGGAGACTACGAGCAGTACTTC
abundance: few
v_gene: TRBV30
j_gene: TRBJ2-7
d_gene: TRBD2

CDR3aa: CASLPPLIAGGHSYEQYF
CDR3nt: TGTGCCAGCCTCCCACCTCTTATCGCTGGCGGACACTCCTACGAGCAGTACTTC
abundance: many
v_gene: TRBV2
j_gene: TRBJ2-7
d_gene: NA

CDR3aa: CASSETGGEQYF
CDR3nt: TGCGCCAGCAGTGAGACAGGGGGCGAGCAGTACTTC
abundance: NA
v_gene: TRBV10-2
j_gene: TRBJ2-7
d_gene: TRBD1

CDR3aa: CASSVSGDPSGEQYF
CDR3nt: TGTGCCAGCAGTGTATCAGGGGACCCTTCAGGCGAGCAGTACTTC
abundance: NA
v_gene: TRBV6-4
j_gene: TRBJ2-7
d_gene: NA

CDR3aa: CASSLAPSGGWDTQYF
CDR3nt: TGTGCCAGCAGCTTAGCCCCTAGCGGGGGATGGGATACGCAGTATTTT
abundance: few
v_gene: TRBV7-2
j_gene: TRBJ2-3
d_gene: TRBD2

CDR3aa: CASSILAGGPEETQYF
CDR3nt: TGTGCCAGCTCGATACTAGCGGGAGGGCCGGAAGAGACCCAGTACTTC
abundance: many
v_gene: TRBV18
j_gene: TRBJ2-5
d_gene: TRBD2

CDR3aa: CASNLGVFNTEAFF
CDR3nt: TGTGCCAGCAACCTGGGGGTTTTTAACACTGAAGCTTTCTTT
abundance: many
v_gene: TRBV5-8
j_gene: TRBJ1-1
d_gene: NA

CDR3aa: CASSLRRTGRHGYTF
CDR3nt: TGTGCCAGCAGTTTAAGGCGGACAGGGCGCCATGGCTACACCTTC
abundance: NA
v_gene: TRBV27
j_gene: TRBJ1-2
d_gene: TRBD1

CDR3aa: CASSTGLAGPGREDNEQFF
CDR3nt: TGTGCCAGCAGCACAGGACTAGCGGGACCGGGCCGGGAGGACAATGAGCAGTTCTTC
abundance: few
v_gene: TRBV5-6
j_gene: TRBJ2-1
d_gene: TRBD2

CDR3aa: CASSVWEQYF
CDR3nt: TGCGCCAGCAGTGTATGGGAGCAGTACTTC
abundance: few
v_gene: TRBV10-2
j_gene: TRBJ2-7
d_gene: NA